This T cell receptor (beta chain) originates from a study of shared clonotypes between healthy human individuals. Study information: A donor's plate count was three for CD4 naive and three for CD4 memory; CD8 naive had two and CD8 memory one.

The CDR3 extends over 14 amino acids. Germline V CDR1 and CDR2: GTSNPN, SVGIG (reference sequence). V shed 0 bases and J shed 4 bases, with 12 bases lying between them. Whole-study findings and limits: Inspection by rarefaction showed sorted-subset sequencing to be incomplete despite large depth. Non-shared clonotypes were found to have lower generation probabilities than the clonotypes that were shared by all four of the sorted-subset donors.

The sorted-subset replicate PCRs were given about 200 ng DNA, which is 30,000 to 35,000 T cell genomes. The method was immunoSEQ multiplex PCR; TCRdb's version includes in-frame clones alone and lacks a portion of them. In the table there are about 2 million clones, 85% to 95% of which are singletons. With regard to this clone: Its antigen is undetermined.

Material for sequencing was naive CD4+ T cells sorted from blood. Subset denoted: CD45RA+ positively selected. J is TRBJ1-2 and V is TRBV30; D uncertain. The source of this sequence is a man between 18 and 35 years old in good health. As DNA, the CDR3 is TGTGCCTGGAGTGTCGACACGGGTGGCTATGGCTACACCTTC. It yields the protein CAWSVDTGGYGYTF.